Shown below are 29 T cell receptor beta chains from a single sample sequenced in a study of vaccination and CD4 T cells after COVID-19. The assay that was used to sequence DNA from cultured CD4+ T cells was the Oncomine TCR Beta short-read assay. TCRdb called the PCR reads again in MiXCR, with one record for every CDR3 protein. Altogether 2,600 or so distinct CDR3 sequences are present, under 30% being singletons, with the ten largest covering approximately 30%. This sample's treatment: approximately nine-day PBMC culture with coronavirus spike peptide pools or control peptides (ViraFEST assay). No cognate antigen is known for these TCRs. The starting material was CD4+ T cells from blood, cultured in vitro, obtained after SARS-CoV-2 vaccination. The receptors stem from a human donor who had recovered from COVID-19.

This clonotype is classed as medium-sized. The chain combines TRBV20-1 with TRBJ2-7; D remains ambiguous. The CDR3 extends over 12 amino acids. CDR1 is DFQATT and CDR2 is SNEGSKA in the germline V gene (reference sequence). Trimming took off 6 bases at V and 6 bases at J, with 15 bases between the two ends. The CDR3 nucleotides read TGCAGTGCCTCTAATGGACCAGCCGAGCAGTACTTC. Protein: CSASNGPAEQYF.

The table lists this clonotype with a few counts. The rearrangement links TRBV6-2 or TRBV6-3 to TRBJ1-1; 7 positions agree with TRBD1. This CDR3 has 14 amino acids. V lost 7 bases to trimming and J lost 5 bases; unmatched junction nucleotides: 10. Germline V gives CDR1 MNHEY, CDR2 SVGEGT. The CDR3 here is CASKGGGSRTEAFF. The CDR3 bases are TGTGCCAGCAAGGGAGGGGGCTCGAGGACTGAAGCTTTCTTT.

This clonotype is termed hyperexpanded. The gene calls are TRBV20-1 and TRBJ2-1; D is unclear. From germline, CDR1 is DFQATT and CDR2 SNEGSKA (reference sequence). CDR3 length equals 11 residues. The germline V and J ends were trimmed by 3 bases and 7 bases, with 7 bases remaining between them. The CDR3 loop is CSASVLNEQFF. CDR3 bases: TGCAGTGCTAGTGTGCTGAATGAGCAGTTCTTC.

The V call is TRBV7-2, the J call TRBJ1-6; TRBD1 is a possible D gene (5 bases). The CDR3 consists of 15 residues. Trimming removed 1 base from V and 7 bases from J, with 11 bases in between. Per germline, CDR1 SGHTA and CDR2 FQGNSA. The CDR3 DNA reads as TGTGCCAGCAGCTTAGGTTGGGGGACGAATTCACCCCTCCACTTT. Amino acid sequence: CASSLGWGTNSPLHF.

This clonotype qualifies as medium-sized (0.01 to 0.1%). The CDR3 DNA reads as TGCAGTGCTCCTAGTGCCGGGGGTTACGAGCAGTACTTC. It encodes CSAPSAGGYEQYF. The chain has TRBV20-1 and TRBJ2-7, with D perhaps matching TRBD2 (6 bases). The CDR3 is made up of 13 amino acids. Germline V gene data show CDR1 as DFQATT and CDR2 as SNEGSKA (reference sequence). V lost 5 bases and J lost 4, with 15 bases in between.

For the CDR3, the DNA is TGCGCCAGCAACCCCGGGACACCCTCGGGGGAGCAGTACTTC. Protein sequence: CASNPGTPSGEQYF. This rearrangement joins TRBV10-1 to TRBJ2-7; a weak D match, TRBD1 (6 bases). Germline V gene data show CDR1 as WNHNN and CDR2 as SYGVQD (reference sequence). This CDR3 is built from 14 residues. V lost 7 bases to trimming and J lost 7 bases, with 20 bases between them.

Relative to its sample, this clonotype is medium-sized. This chain connects TRBV7-9 to TRBJ1-2; D is ambiguous. The ends were cut back, 7 bases at V and 6 bases at J, with 9 bases in the middle. CDR3 length equals 11 residues. Germline V lookup: CDR1 SEHNR, CDR2 FQNEAQ (reference sequence). Here the CDR3 DNA reads TGTGCCAGCACCAATTATGATGGCTACACCTTC. This codes for CASTNYDGYTF.

The rearrangement uses TRBV6-4 and TRBJ2-7; TRBD2 might be the D (7 bases). Germline CDR1 is MRHNA and CDR2 is SNTAGT. V shed 3 bases and J shed 1 base, with 19 bases lying between them. CDR3 length: 17 residues. The CDR3 reads CASSEPDWGGASYEQYF. The CDR3 bases are TGTGCCAGCAGTGAACCGGATTGGGGGGGGGCATCCTACGAGCAGTACTTC.

This clonotype is judged medium-sized. CDR3 loop: CATSRDPGPQETQYF. CDR3 sequence (DNA): TGTGCCACCAGCAGAGATCCGGGGCCTCAAGAGACCCAGTACTTC. The chain employs TRBV15 and TRBJ2-5; D is tentatively TRBD1 or TRBD2 (5 bases each). This CDR3 comprises 15 residues. Germline V gene lookup returns CDR1 LNHNV and CDR2 YYDKDF (reference sequence). Trimming removed 0 bases at V and 2 bases at J, with 10 bases between.

By its share, this clonotype is large. The rearrangement links TRBV6-1 to TRBJ2-7, with 7 bases that match TRBD2. The germline gives CDR1 MNHNS, CDR2 SASEGT. This CDR3 is built from 15 residues. V dropped 6 bases and J dropped 3; count of bases not matched to a gene: 11. This CDR3 reads CASRSRAGSIYEQYF. The CDR3 DNA is TGTGCCAGCAGGTCAAGAGCGGGGTCTATCTACGAGCAGTACTTC.

This clonotype was counted only a few times. This rearrangement joins TRBV20-1 to TRBJ1-1; TRBD1 agrees at 7 bases. V dropped 5 bases and J dropped 3; count of bases not matched to a gene: 12. CDR1 is DFQATT, CDR2 SNEGSKA, per germline (reference sequence). The CDR3 totals 15 residues. CDR3 protein: CSAWAQGVPYTEAFF. The CDR3 DNA is TGCAGTGCTTGGGCCCAGGGGGTTCCGTACACTGAAGCTTTCTTT.

The V and J genes are TRBV10-3 and TRBJ1-5; D possibly corresponds to TRBD1 (5 bases). This CDR3 contains 15 residues. In germline, CDR1 is ENHRY, CDR2 SYGVKD. V gave up 3 bases and J gave up 1 base, with 10 bases separating them. The CDR3: CAISDAGPSNQPQHF. The CDR3 DNA reads as TGTGCCATCAGTGACGCAGGGCCGAGCAATCAGCCCCAGCATTTT.

The chain uses TRBV18 and TRBJ2-5; D is unresolved. V lost 6 bases and J 1 base, leaving 6 bases between the germline ends. CDR1 and CDR2 (germline): KGHSH, LQKENI. This CDR3 contains 12 residues. CDR3: CASSASQETQYF. The CDR3 DNA is TGTGCCAGCTCCGCCTCCCAAGAGACCCAGTACTTC.

This clonotype was counted a few times. V usage is TRBV7-8 and J usage is TRBJ1-1, with 12 bases matching TRBD1. The V gene's germline CDR1 is SGHVS and CDR2 FQNEAQ. Trimming cost V 1 base and J 0 bases; bases outside gene matches: 6. The CDR3 runs to 18 residues. CDR3 sequence reads: CASSLGGGTGGLNTEAFF. Here the CDR3 DNA reads TGTGCCAGCAGCTTAGGAGGGGGGACAGGGGGCTTGAACACTGAAGCTTTCTTT.

This rearrangement joins TRBV7-2 to TRBJ2-3; tentative D call: TRBD2 (6 bases). Looked up from germline, CDR1 is SGHTA and CDR2 is FQGNSA. This CDR3 is 15 amino acids long. V was cut by 2 bases and J by 2 bases, with 11 bases left in between. Written as DNA, the CDR3 is TGTGCCAGCAGCTTAATGGAGGGTCACACAGATACGCAGTATTTT. It is translated as CASSLMEGHTDTQYF.

The chain links TRBV15 to TRBJ1-3; perhaps TRBD1 as D (6 bases). Trimming stripped 1 base from V and 0 bases from J, with 7 bases between. CDR3 length equals 15 residues. Germline V CDR1 and CDR2: LNHNV, YYDKDF (reference sequence). CDR3 region: CATSRGDTSGNTIYF. The CDR3 DNA reads TGTGCCACCAGCAGAGGGGACACCTCTGGAAACACCATATATTTT.

In its sample, this clonotype is medium-sized (0.01 to 0.1%). The chain couples TRBV29-1 to TRBJ2-3, with D uncertain. Trimming cost V 7 bases and J 1 base, with 15 bases left between them. The length of the CDR3 is 14 residues. Germline CDR1 and CDR2: SQVTM and ANQGSEA. This chain's CDR3 is CSAKNPQGTDTQYF. CDR3 coding DNA: TGCAGCGCCAAGAACCCTCAAGGCACAGATACGCAGTATTTT.

In its sample, this clonotype ranks as large. The CDR3 sequence: CASSVDRVGSPLHF. Here the CDR3 DNA reads TGTGCCAGCAGCGTAGACAGGGTGGGATCACCCCTCCACTTT. V and J are TRBV7-3 and TRBJ1-6; 7 bases fit TRBD1. The CDR3 spans 14 residues. The germline V gene has CDR1 SGHTA and CDR2 FQGTGA. V gave up 5 bases and J gave up 10 bases; unmatched junction bases: 8.

This clonotype was observed a handful of times. The chain links TRBV7-9 to TRBJ2-7; the D is unclear. Trimming removed 1 base from V and 3 bases from J, with 10 bases in between. The CDR3 spans 14 residues. Per the germline V gene, CDR1 is SEHNR and CDR2 is FQNEAQ (reference sequence). The CDR3 loop is CASSLGRHLYEQYF. CDR3 bases: TGTGCCAGCAGCTTAGGTCGACACCTCTACGAGCAGTACTTC.

By share, this clonotype ranks as medium-sized. This CDR3 reads CASTRTANYGYTF. CDR3 sequence (DNA): TGTGCCAGCACTCGGACAGCTAACTATGGCTACACCTTC. This chain links TRBV6-1 with TRBJ1-2; D possibly corresponds to TRBD1 (6 bases). V lost 7 bases, J lost 0 bases, and 9 bases lay in between. Germline values: CDR1 MNHNS, CDR2 SASEGT. The CDR3 is 13 amino acids.

V is TRBV11-2 and J is TRBJ2-7; D remains unclear. Per germline, CDR1 SGHAT and CDR2 FQNNGV. The CDR3 consists of 12 residues. V lost 5 bases to trimming and J lost 5 bases, with 10 bases between them. In DNA form, the CDR3 reads TGTGCCAGCAGCCCCCGTCACCACGAGCAGTACTTC. Amino acid sequence: CASSPRHHEQYF.

In this sample, this clonotype is medium-sized (0.01 to 0.1%). The chain is built from TRBV10-3 and TRBJ2-1, with TRBD1 matching over 8 bases. CDR3 size: 13 residues. V lost 11 bases to trimming and J lost 9 bases; unmatched junction nucleotides: 12. Germline V CDR1 and CDR2: ENHRY, SYGVKD. The CDR3 loop is CASRGQEASEQFF. The CDR3 DNA follows: TGTGCCTCAAGGGGACAGGAGGCCAGTGAGCAGTTCTTC.

The chain is built from TRBV20-1 and TRBJ1-2; TRBD1 matches at 9 bases. Per the germline V gene, CDR1 is DFQATT and CDR2 is SNEGSKA (reference sequence). V lost 5 bases and J lost 8; bases outside the gene matches: 6. The CDR3 consists of 12 residues. CDR3: CSAATGGYGYTF. DNA of the CDR3: TGCAGTGCTGCTACAGGGGGCTACGGCTACACCTTC.

This clonotype counts as medium-sized (0.01 to 0.1%). The chain has TRBV10-2 and TRBJ1-2, with 8 bases fitting TRBD1. CDR1 is WSHSY, CDR2 SAAADI, per germline. J gave up 4 bases and V 3 bases, and 7 bases lay outside the gene matches. The length of the CDR3 is 15 residues. The CDR3 region has the DNA TGCGCCAGCAGTGACCGACAGGGGAGGGTCTATGGCTACACCTTC. Translating it yields CASSDRQGRVYGYTF.

The chain combines TRBV4-1 with TRBJ2-7; 10 bases fit TRBD2. The CDR3 runs to 16 residues. J gave up 0 bases and V 3 bases, and 5 bases lay outside the gene matches. CDR1 is MGHRA and CDR2 is YSYEKL in the germline V gene. CDR3 coding DNA: TGCGCCAGCAGCCATCAGGGACTAGCGACCTCCTACGAGCAGTACTTC. Encoded protein: CASSHQGLATSYEQYF.

The V and J genes are TRBV6-1 and TRBJ2-7; 7 bases line up with TRBD1. Unmatched junction bases numbered 10, after V lost 7 bases and J lost 1 base. CDR3 size: 15 residues. The germline CDR1 and CDR2 sequences are MNHNS and SASEGT. The CDR3 loop is CASTLQGWASYEQYF. DNA of the CDR3: TGTGCCAGCACCTTACAGGGGTGGGCTTCCTACGAGCAGTACTTC.

In this sample, this clonotype is medium-sized. The chain has TRBV20-1 and TRBJ2-7; TRBD1 agrees at 8 bases. V trimming: 3 bases; J trimming: 2 bases; junction bases outside the gene matches: 3. The CDR3 contains 13 residues. CDR1 and CDR2 (germline): DFQATT, SNEGSKA (reference sequence). DNA of the CDR3: TGCAGTGCTAGCGGGGACAGGACCTACGAGCAGTACTTC. It yields the protein CSASGDRTYEQYF.

The V and J genes are TRBV27 and TRBJ1-6; a possible D gene is TRBD1 (5 bases). Germline CDR1 is MNHEY and CDR2 is SMNVEV (reference sequence). Trimming removed 5 bases from V and 7 bases from J, with 15 bases in between. The CDR3 has 15 residues. CDR3 protein: CASSTPRGLNSPLHF. CDR3 nucleotide sequence: TGTGCCAGCAGTACACCCCGGGGCCTAAATTCACCCCTCCACTTT.

A few counts support this clonotype. This chain uses TRBV20-1 with TRBJ2-1; 9 bases fit TRBD2. The CDR3 runs to 15 residues. Germline trimming cut 1 base from V and 8 bases from J; bases unmatched to any gene: 9. Germline-derived CDR1 and CDR2 are DFQATT and SNEGSKA (reference sequence). The CDR3 reads CSARVGSGGEHEQFF. CDR3 DNA sequence: TGCAGTGCTAGAGTGGGTAGCGGGGGTGAGCATGAGCAGTTCTTC.